The present T cell receptor beta chain was sequenced within a study of HIV-infected patients and healthy controls. Findings and limits, study-wide: During therapy, HIV-associated CDR3s fell significantly in frequency, while CMV-associated CDR3s did not change significantly. Compared with controls, mean Gini indices were significantly raised in HIV-infected repertoires, possibly indicating oligoclonality. Size-matched repertoire data failed to replicate the apparent Gini index recovery after therapy in HIV-infected patients.

No cell fractionation was done, so the repertoire covers all unsorted peripheral blood T cells. This clonotype was picked up many times. Its antigen remains unidentified. V was cut by 5 bases and J by 12 bases, with 16 bases left in between. The CDR3 sequence is 12 residues long. cDNA was made from about 480 ng RNA using alpha and beta constant primers. Each of the alpha and beta chains got its own library through chain-specific third strand synthesis with indices. TCRdb independently ran MiXCR on the 5' RACE reads; one entry per CDR3 protein. The sample has 15,000 to 20,000 distinct CDR3 sequences; 4.5% to 5.5% are singletons.

Sample: blood. The TCR originated in an adult in good health. This chain joins TRBV12-3 or TRBV12-4 and TRBJ1-2; possibly TRBD1 for D (5 bases). The CDR3 spells CASSRGPQDHTF. The CDR3 DNA follows: TGTGCCAGCAGTCGGGGCCCCCAGGACCACACCTTC.